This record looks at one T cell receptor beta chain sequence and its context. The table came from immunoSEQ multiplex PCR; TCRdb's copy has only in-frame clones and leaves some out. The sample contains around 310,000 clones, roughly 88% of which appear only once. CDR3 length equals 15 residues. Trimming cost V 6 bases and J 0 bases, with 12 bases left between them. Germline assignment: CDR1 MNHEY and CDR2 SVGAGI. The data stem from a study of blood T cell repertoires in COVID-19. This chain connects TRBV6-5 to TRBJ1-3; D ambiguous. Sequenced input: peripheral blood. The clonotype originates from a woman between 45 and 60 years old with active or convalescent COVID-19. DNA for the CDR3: TGTGCCAGCAGCGCGGCCGGCTACTCTGGAAACACCATATATTTT. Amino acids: CASSAAGYSGNTIYF.